Listed here is a single T cell receptor (beta chain). Its antigen is not known. Trimming took 2 bases from V and 0 from J, leaving 8 bases between them. CDR3 length: 15 amino acids. The germline V gene encodes CDR1 SNHLY and CDR2 FYNNEI. The PCR was carried out with 60 Vbeta primers and 13 Jbeta primers. The assay was immunoSEQ multiplex PCR, and TCRdb's table has in-frame clones only and misses some. This sample yields some 150,000 clones, of which approximately 77% are seen a single time; 1.3% to 1.5% belongs to the top ten. This entry comes from a study of cytomegalovirus exposure and HLA in healthy donors. General observations from the study: Confirmation in vitro established that a few CMV-associated chains were specific for CMV antigens.

This sequence originates from a woman aged 40 to 55 in good health and CMV-seronegative. Sequencing used PBMCs. The chain is built from TRBV2 and TRBJ2-1; TRBD2 is a possible D gene (5 bases). The DNA for the CDR3 is TGTGCCAGCAGTGAACTGGGGAGCTCCTACAATGAGCAGTTCTTC. Its protein product is CASSELGSSYNEQFF. Together with reference TRBV2 and TRBJ2-1, the CDR3 gives the full variable domain: EPEVTQTPSHQVTQMGQEVILRCVPISNHLYFYWYRQILGQKVEFLVSFYNNEISEKSEIFDDQFSVERPDGSNFTLKIRSTKLEDSAMYFCASSELGSSYNEQFFGPGTRLTVL.